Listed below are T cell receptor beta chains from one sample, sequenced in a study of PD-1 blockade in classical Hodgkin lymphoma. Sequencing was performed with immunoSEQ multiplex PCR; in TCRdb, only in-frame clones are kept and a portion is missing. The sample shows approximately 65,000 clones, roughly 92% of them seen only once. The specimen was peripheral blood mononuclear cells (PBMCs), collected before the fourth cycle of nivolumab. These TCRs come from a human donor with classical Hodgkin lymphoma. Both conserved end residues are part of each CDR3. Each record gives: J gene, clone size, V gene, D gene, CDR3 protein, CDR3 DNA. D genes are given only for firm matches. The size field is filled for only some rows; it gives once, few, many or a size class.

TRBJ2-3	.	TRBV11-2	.	CASSLRRDTQYF	TGTGCCAGCAGCCTACGACGGGATACGCAGTATTTT
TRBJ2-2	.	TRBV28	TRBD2	CASSPSGSLSGELFF	TGTGCCAGCAGCCCTAGCGGGAGTCTTAGCGGGGAGCTGTTTTTT
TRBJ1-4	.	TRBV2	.	CASSELVQHNEKLFF	TGTGCCAGCAGTGAACTTGTACAGCATAATGAAAAACTGTTTTTT
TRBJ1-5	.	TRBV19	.	CASSIGQVHQPQHF	TGTGCCAGTAGTATAGGACAGGTCCATCAGCCCCAGCATTTT
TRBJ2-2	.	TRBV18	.	CASSPPTAPTGELFF	TGTGCCAGCTCACCCCCGACAGCTCCTACCGGGGAGCTGTTTTTT
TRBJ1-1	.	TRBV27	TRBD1	CASRATDRAEAFF	TGTGCCAGCAGAGCAACTGACAGGGCTGAAGCTTTCTTT
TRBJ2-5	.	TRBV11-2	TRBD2	CASSPRLAGWWETQYF	TGTGCCAGCAGCCCTAGACTAGCGGGGTGGTGGGAGACCCAGTACTTC
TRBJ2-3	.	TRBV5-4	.	CASSLGPWGATDTQYF	TGTGCCAGCAGCTTGGGGCCGTGGGGGGCAACAGATACGCAGTATTTT
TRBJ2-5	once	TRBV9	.	CASSVDESQQETQYF	TGTGCCAGCAGCGTAGATGAGAGCCAACAAGAGACCCAGTACTTC
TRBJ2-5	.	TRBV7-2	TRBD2	CASSLYYGTSGSRETQYF	TGTGCCAGCAGCTTATACTACGGGACTAGCGGGAGTCGGGAGACCCAGTACTTC
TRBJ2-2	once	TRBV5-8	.	CASSLSRREFTGELFF	TGTGCCAGCAGCTTGAGCCGACGGGAGTTCACCGGGGAGCTGTTTTTT
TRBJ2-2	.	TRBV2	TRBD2	CASSWTSGNTGELFF	TGTGCCAGCAGCTGGACTAGCGGGAACACCGGGGAGCTGTTTTTT
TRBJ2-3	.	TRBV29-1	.	CSVEGLGEYTDTQYF	TGCAGCGTTGAAGGACTAGGAGAATACACAGATACGCAGTATTTT
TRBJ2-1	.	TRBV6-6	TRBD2	CASRRRREGHNEQFF	TGTGCCAGCAGGAGGAGGCGGGAGGGCCACAATGAGCAGTTCTTC
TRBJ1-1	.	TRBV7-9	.	CASSRWVGALPNTEAFF	TGTGCCAGCAGCAGATGGGTGGGTGCGTTACCTAACACTGAAGCTTTCTTT
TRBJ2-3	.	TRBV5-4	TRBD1	CASSLLDRENTQYF	TGTGCCAGCAGCTTGCTGGACAGGGAAAATACGCAGTATTTT
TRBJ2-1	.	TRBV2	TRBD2	CASSTSGATGEQFF	TGTGCCAGCTCTACTAGCGGGGCTACAGGGGAGCAGTTCTTC
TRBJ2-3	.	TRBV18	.	CASSPLLGSTDTQYF	TGTGCCAGCTCACCACTTTTGGGTAGCACAGATACGCAGTATTTT
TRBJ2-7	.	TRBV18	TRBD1	CASSPGQGASEQYF	TGTGCCAGCTCACCGGGACAGGGGGCGAGCGAGCAGTACTTC
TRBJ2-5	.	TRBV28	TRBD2	CASSRTRLAGGRETQYF	TGTGCCAGCAGTCGCACTCGACTAGCGGGAGGCAGAGAGACCCAGTACTTC
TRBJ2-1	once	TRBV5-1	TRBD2	CASGVGRALDYLVRNEQFF	TGCGCCAGCGGGGTTGGGAGGGCCCTAGACTACCTGGTCAGGAATGAGCAGTTCTTC
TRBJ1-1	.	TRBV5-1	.	CASSLYGRGNTEAFF	TGCGCCAGCAGCTTGTACGGGAGGGGGAACACTGAAGCTTTCTTT
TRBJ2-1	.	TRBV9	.	CASSVDGGPYNEQFF	TGTGCCAGCAGCGTAGACGGGGGCCCCTACAATGAGCAGTTCTTC
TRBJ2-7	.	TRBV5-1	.	CASSLAGQMGEQYF	TGCGCCAGCAGCTTGGCGGGACAAATGGGCGAGCAGTACTTC
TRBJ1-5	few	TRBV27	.	CASSLGGLLTNQPQHF	TGTGCCAGCAGTTTAGGGGGACTCCTGACGAATCAGCCCCAGCATTTT
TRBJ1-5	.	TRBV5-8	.	CASSLGGGNQPQHF	TGTGCCAGCAGCTTGGGGGGGGGAAATCAGCCCCAGCATTTT
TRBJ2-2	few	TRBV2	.	CASSYGYFTGELFF	TGTGCCAGCAGTTATGGTTATTTTACCGGGGAGCTGTTTTTT
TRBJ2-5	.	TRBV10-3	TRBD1	CAISESNRGKQETQYF	TGTGCCATCAGTGAGTCGAACAGGGGCAAACAAGAGACCCAGTACTTC
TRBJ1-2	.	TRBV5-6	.	CASSPPGYDGYTF	TGTGCCAGCAGCCCGCCCGGTTACGATGGCTACACCTTC
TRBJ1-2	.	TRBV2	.	CASSELLGSNYGYTF	TGTGCCAGCAGTGAACTCTTGGGATCTAACTATGGCTACACCTTC
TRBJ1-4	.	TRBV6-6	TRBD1	CASSYPRDSPSVLMFF	TGTGCCAGCAGTTACCCCCGGGACAGCCCCAGTGTATTAATGTTTTTT
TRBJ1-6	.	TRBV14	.	CASSQDVVSPLHF	TGTGCCAGCAGCCAAGATGTAGTTTCACCCCTCCACTTT
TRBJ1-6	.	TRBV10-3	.	CAIGGGRDSPLHF	TGTGCCATCGGCGGGGGGCGAGATTCACCCCTCCACTTT
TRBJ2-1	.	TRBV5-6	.	CASSLEWANEQFF	TGTGCCAGCAGCTTGGAATGGGCCAATGAGCAGTTCTTC
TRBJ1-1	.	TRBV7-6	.	CASSLDLNTEAFF	TGTGCCAGCAGCTTAGACTTGAACACTGAAGCTTTCTTT
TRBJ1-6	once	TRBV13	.	CASSLLSDNSPLHF	TGTGCCAGCAGCTTACTCTCGGATAATTCACCCCTCCACTTT
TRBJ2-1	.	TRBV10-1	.	CASSARGNEQFF	TGCGCCAGCAGCGCCAGGGGCAATGAGCAGTTCTTC
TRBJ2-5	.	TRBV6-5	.	CASLTPTETQYF	TGTGCCAGCCTAACTCCTACGGAGACCCAGTACTTC
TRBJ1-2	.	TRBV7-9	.	CASSPMGVRVDYTF	TGTGCCAGCAGCCCAATGGGGGTCAGGGTGGACTACACCTTC
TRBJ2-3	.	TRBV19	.	CASSPGLDTQYF	TGTGCCAGTAGCCCAGGGTTAGATACGCAGTATTTT
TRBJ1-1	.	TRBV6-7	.	CASRRTEAFF	TGTGCCAGCAGGCGGACTGAAGCTTTCTTT
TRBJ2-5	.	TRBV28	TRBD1	CASSLLHRDRAAAETQYF	TGTGCCAGCAGTCTACTCCACCGCGACAGGGCAGCGGCAGAGACCCAGTACTTC
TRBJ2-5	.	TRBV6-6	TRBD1	CAATGGGETQYF	TGTGCCGCCACAGGGGGCGGGGAGACCCAGTACTTC
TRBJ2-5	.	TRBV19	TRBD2	CASSIGLAGKETQYF	TGTGCCAGTAGTATCGGACTAGCGGGGAAAGAGACCCAGTACTTC
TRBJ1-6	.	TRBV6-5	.	CASSYRDPGDSPLHF	TGTGCCAGCAGTTACCGGGACCCGGGAGATTCACCCCTCCACTTT
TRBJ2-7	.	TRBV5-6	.	CASSPGNSYEQYF	TGTGCCAGCAGCCCAGGGAACTCCTACGAGCAGTACTTC
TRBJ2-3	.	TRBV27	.	CASSFGGALDTQYF	TGTGCCAGCAGTTTTGGGGGGGCCCTGGATACGCAGTATTTT
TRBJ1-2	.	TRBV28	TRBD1	CASSSGGNYGYTF	TGTGCCAGCAGCTCAGGGGGTAACTATGGCTACACCTTC
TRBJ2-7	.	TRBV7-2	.	CASSLARWVEQYF	TGTGCCAGCAGCTTAGCGCGGTGGGTCGAGCAGTACTTC
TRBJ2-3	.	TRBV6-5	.	CASSYSGGTPGGTQYF	TGTGCCAGCAGTTATTCGGGCGGGACACCAGGAGGGACGCAGTATTTT
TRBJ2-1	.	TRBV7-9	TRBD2	CASGTSHYEQFF	TGTGCCAGCGGGACTAGCCATTATGAGCAGTTCTTC
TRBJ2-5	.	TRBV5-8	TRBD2	CASSLGLAGVWETQYF	TGTGCCAGCAGCTTAGGACTAGCGGGAGTGTGGGAGACCCAGTACTTC
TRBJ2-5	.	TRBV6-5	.	CASSLDEETQYF	TGTGCCAGCAGTCTAGATGAAGAGACCCAGTACTTC
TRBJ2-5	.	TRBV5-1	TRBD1	CASRATGGVWEETQYF	TGCGCCAGCAGGGCAACAGGGGGCGTTTGGGAAGAGACCCAGTACTTC
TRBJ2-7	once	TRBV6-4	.	CAFFGGLPSDEQYF	TGTGCCTTCTTTGGGGGACTTCCATCCGACGAGCAGTACTTC
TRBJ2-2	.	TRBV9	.	CASSVVSGGELFF	TGTGCCAGCAGCGTAGTGTCGGGCGGGGAGCTGTTTTTT